This TCR beta chain was found in a study of shared clonotypes between healthy human individuals. General observations from the study: Among the subsets, naive ones generally showed larger estimated richness than memory ones. Rarefaction indicated that sorted-subset sequencing remained incomplete although depth was large. Non-shared clonotypes had lower generation probabilities than clonotypes shared by all four sorted-subset donors.

Some clones are missing from TCRdb's copy, which holds only in-frame ones; the method was immunoSEQ multiplex PCR. The sample contains 800,000 or so clones, around 96% of which appear only once. A word on this clone: Its matching antigen is unknown.

V was pared by 4 bases and J by 4 bases, with 13 bases of the junction left unmatched. The CDR3 is 17 residues long. The germline V gene encodes CDR1 SGHDN and CDR2 FVKESK. As defined, naive CD8 cells were CD45RO-negative and positively selected for CCR7, with terminally differentiated effector memory CD45RA+ cells excluded. Adults of Caucasian background living in Nashville, Tennessee made up all donors. The V and J genes are TRBV14 and TRBJ2-1, with 7 positions matching TRBD2. This sequence originates from a man aged 25-45 years in good health. Specimen: naive CD8+ T cells sorted from blood. Here the CDR3 DNA reads TGTGCCAGCAGCCCTAGCGGAGCGGGTATGTTTTACAATGAGCAGTTCTTC. It codes for CASSPSGAGMFYNEQFF.